This T cell receptor (beta chain) was recorded in a study of tumor-infiltrating lymphocytes in primary liver carcinoma. On the study more broadly: Samples returned roughly 3.65 to 8 million productive TCRbeta reads, a yield that was similar across tissue types.

Many counts were recorded for this clonotype. Its target is unknown. Making TCR beta cDNA involved roughly 0.55 ug total RNA and a constant-region primer. Libraries for TCR beta were built through three nested multiplex PCR rounds, which together made up a slightly modified ARM-PCR procedure. Both of the initial two PCR rounds ran for about 11 cycles and employed TRBV1-TRBV30 forward primers alongside a C-beta reverse primer. One entry per CDR3 protein, called by TCRdb with MiXCR from the multiplex PCR reads. The data contain 100,000 or so distinct CDR3 sequences, about 67% of them singletons. Findings and limits, study-wide: Just about 7.5-24% of leading clones were found in every one of five regions. The 250 largest clones made up significantly more of tumor than blood repertoires (p = 0.039).

There are 16 residues in the CDR3. V shed 3 bases and J 1 base; nucleotides not matched to a gene: 6. Looked up from germline, CDR1 is SGHNT and CDR2 is YYREEE (reference sequence). Each 20-30 mg portion of unsorted bulk tissue served as the source for co-extraction of RNA and DNA. Donors underwent surgery for histopathologically diagnosed primary liver carcinoma. Sequencing was carried out using liver tumor tissue from sampling region 2. Subset here: tumor region T2, inferior pole. The genes are TRBV5-4 and TRBJ2-1, with 8 bases identical to TRBD2. The receptor was isolated from a woman aged 60-75 years with primary liver carcinoma and hepatitis B virus infection. CDR3 DNA sequence: TGTGCCAGCAGCTCGGCGGGCGGGAGGTCCTACAATGAGCAGTTCTTC. It translates to CASSSAGGRSYNEQFF.